This TCR beta chain is drawn from a study of T cell responses to AZD1222 COVID-19 vaccine. Study-wide results and limits: Nearly half of the spike-specific TCRs reportedly recognize variant regions that carry no mutations. Baseline seropositivity characterized only six AZD1222 recipients. The study found Spike-specific TCR breadth and depth rose after two AZD1222 doses. White British people made up most donors, females outnumbered males, and clonal diversity was possibly underestimated.

TCRdb's table, derived via immunoSEQ multiplex PCR, lists solely in-frame clones and lacks some. Here the sample spans some 110,000 clones, around 90% being singletons. As concerns this clone: Its target is unknown.

This CDR3 comprises 12 residues. V lost 7 bases to trimming and J lost 5 bases, with 11 bases between them. The germline V gene has CDR1 MNHEY and CDR2 SVGAGI. The TCR sequence derives from an adult who received the AZD1222 COVID-19 vaccine. This sequence joins TRBV6-5 and TRBJ2-5, with a weak D call TRBD1 (5 bases). The sample consisted of peripheral blood, taken 28 days after the second AZD1222 dose. The CDR3 reads CASKGVGETQYF. The CDR3 nucleotides read TGTGCCAGCAAAGGGGTAGGGGAGACCCAGTACTTC.